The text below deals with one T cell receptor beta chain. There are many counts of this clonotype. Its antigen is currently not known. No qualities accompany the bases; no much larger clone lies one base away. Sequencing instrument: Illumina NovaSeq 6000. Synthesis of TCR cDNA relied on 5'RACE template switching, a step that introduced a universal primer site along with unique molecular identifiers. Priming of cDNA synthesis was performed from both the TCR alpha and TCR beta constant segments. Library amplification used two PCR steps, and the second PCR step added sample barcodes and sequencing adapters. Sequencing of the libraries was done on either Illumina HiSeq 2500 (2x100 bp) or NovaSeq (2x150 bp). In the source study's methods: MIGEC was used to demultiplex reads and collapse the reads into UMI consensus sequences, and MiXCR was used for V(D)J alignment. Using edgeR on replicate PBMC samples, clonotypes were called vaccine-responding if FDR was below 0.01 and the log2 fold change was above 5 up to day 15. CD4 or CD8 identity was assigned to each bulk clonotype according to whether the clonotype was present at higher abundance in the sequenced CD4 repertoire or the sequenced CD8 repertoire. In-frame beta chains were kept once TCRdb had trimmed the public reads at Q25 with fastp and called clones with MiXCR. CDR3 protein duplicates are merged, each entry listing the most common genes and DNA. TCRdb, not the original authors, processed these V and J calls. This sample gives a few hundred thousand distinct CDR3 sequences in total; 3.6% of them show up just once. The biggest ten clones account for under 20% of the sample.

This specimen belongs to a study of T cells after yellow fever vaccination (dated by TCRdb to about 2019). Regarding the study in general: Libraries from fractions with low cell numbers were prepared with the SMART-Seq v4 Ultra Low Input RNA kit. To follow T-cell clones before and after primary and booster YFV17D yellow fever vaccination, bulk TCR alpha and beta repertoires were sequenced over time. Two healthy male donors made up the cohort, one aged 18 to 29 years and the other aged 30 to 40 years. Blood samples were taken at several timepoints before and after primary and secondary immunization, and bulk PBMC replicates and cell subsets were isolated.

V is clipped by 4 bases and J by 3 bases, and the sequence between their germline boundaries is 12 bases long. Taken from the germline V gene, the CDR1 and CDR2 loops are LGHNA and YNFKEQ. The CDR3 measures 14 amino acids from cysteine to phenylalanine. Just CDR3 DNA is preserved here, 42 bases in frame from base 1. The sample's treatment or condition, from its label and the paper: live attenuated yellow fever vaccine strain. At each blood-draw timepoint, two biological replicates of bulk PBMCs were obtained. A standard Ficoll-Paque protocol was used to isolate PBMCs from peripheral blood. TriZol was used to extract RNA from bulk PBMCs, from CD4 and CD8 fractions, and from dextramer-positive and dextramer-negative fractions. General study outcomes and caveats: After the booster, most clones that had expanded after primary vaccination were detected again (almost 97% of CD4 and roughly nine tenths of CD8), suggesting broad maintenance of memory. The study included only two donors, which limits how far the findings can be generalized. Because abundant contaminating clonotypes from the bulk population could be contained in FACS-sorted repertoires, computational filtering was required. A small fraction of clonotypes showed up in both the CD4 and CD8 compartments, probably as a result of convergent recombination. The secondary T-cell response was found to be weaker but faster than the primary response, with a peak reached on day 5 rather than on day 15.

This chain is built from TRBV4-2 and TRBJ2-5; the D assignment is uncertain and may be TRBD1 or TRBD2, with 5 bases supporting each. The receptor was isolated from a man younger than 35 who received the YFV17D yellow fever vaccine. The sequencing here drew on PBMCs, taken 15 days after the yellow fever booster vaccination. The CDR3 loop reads CASSRYGGEETQYF. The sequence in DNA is TGTGCCAGCAGCCGTTATGGGGGTGAAGAGACCCAGTACTTC.